This T cell receptor beta chain was retrieved from a study of immune evolution from preneoplasia to lung adenocarcinoma. Study observations and caveats: Top clone share appeared to fall from AAH through AIS, MIA, adenocarcinoma. Compared with EGFR-mutant or double wild-type lesions, KRAS-mutant nodules were more clonal.

Profiled with immunoSEQ multiplex PCR; TCRdb holds only in-frame clones, not every one. Of around 10,000 clones listed, around 91% were seen once; the top ten hold approximately 2.3%. Germline values: CDR1 ENHRY, CDR2 SYGVKD. Trimming shortened V by 0 bases and J by 3 bases, and 2 bases separated the two germline ends. The CDR3 length is 12 residues. Patients had resection in Japan or China between 2014 and 2017. With regard to this clone: Its antigen is unidentified.

The V gene is TRBV10-3, the J gene TRBJ2-5; D unresolved. This clonotype originated in a person between 65 and 79 years old with invasive lung adenocarcinoma. The sequenced material came from FFPE invasive lung adenocarcinoma tissue. The CDR3 region has the DNA TGTGCCATCAGTGAGTCTGAAGAGACCCAGTACTTC. Its protein is CAISESEETQYF.